These 4 T cell receptor beta chains were sequenced from one sample in a study of blood T cell repertoires in COVID-19. Only in-frame clones appear in the TCRdb table, and some are missing; sequencing was by immunoSEQ multiplex PCR. Of approximately 90,000 clones listed, about 85% are singletons. Specimen: peripheral blood. These receptor sequences come from a human donor in a cohort sampled during active COVID-19.

The genes are TRBV30 and TRBJ1-2, with D uncertain. CDR1 is GTSNPN, CDR2 SVGIG, per germline (reference sequence). The length of the CDR3 is 13 residues. Trimming removed 3 bases from V and 6 bases from J, with 14 bases in between. As DNA, the CDR3 is TGTGCCTGGAGGGCCCCCGGGAACCATGGCTACACCTTC. This gives the protein CAWRAPGNHGYTF.

By its share, this clone is medium-sized. This chain joins TRBV19 and TRBJ1-5; 11 nucleotides align to TRBD1. Germline CDR1 LNHDA, CDR2 SQIVND (reference sequence). The CDR3 runs to 13 residues. V shed 8 bases and J 6 bases; nucleotides not matched to a gene: 3. The CDR3 DNA sequence: TGTGCCAGTGCCGGGACAGGGGGTCAGCCCCAGCATTTT. It is translated as CASAGTGGQPQHF.

A single count supports this clone. The chain couples TRBV2 to TRBJ1-1; weak D call: TRBD1 (6 bases). V dropped 7 bases and J dropped 0 bases, with 12 bases sitting between them. The germline V gene encodes CDR1 SNHLY and CDR2 FYNNEI. The CDR3 contains 14 residues. The CDR3 DNA is TGTGCCAGCATAGAGCAGGGGATGAACACTGAAGCTTTCTTT. Protein sequence: CASIEQGMNTEAFF.

The CDR3 DNA sequence: TGTGCCAGCAGCTTGTACTCCAGGGAAGATAATTCACCCCTCCACTTT. Translation gives CASSLYSREDNSPLHF. This sequence joins TRBV5-6 and TRBJ1-6; D possibly corresponds to TRBD1 (5 bases). From germline, CDR1 is SGHDT and CDR2 YYEEEE. V lost 1 base and J 5 bases, leaving 13 bases between the germline ends. The CDR3 spans 16 residues. Full variable domain (outside the CDR3, taken from reference TRBV5-6 and TRBJ1-6): DAGVTQSPTHLIKTRGQQVTLRCSPKSGHDTVSWYQQALGQGPQFIFQYYEEEERQRGNFPDRFSGHQFPNYSSELNVNALLLGDSALYLCASSLYSREDNSPLHFGNGTRLTVT.